Listed here are 25 T cell receptor beta chains from one sample, sequenced in a study of cytomegalovirus exposure and HLA in healthy donors. A multiplex PCR was run with 60 Vbeta primers and 13 Jbeta primers. Clones were read by immunoSEQ multiplex PCR, and TCRdb kept only the in-frame ones, dropping some. The table has 150,000 to 200,000 clones, around 80% seen once. Input material: PBMCs. These receptors all come from a man aged 18 to 35 in good health and CMV-seropositive.

The chain combines TRBV19 with TRBJ2-7; 7 positions match TRBD1. The CDR3 consists of 14 residues. CDR1 is LNHDA, CDR2 SQIVND, per germline (reference sequence). J gave up 2 bases and V 7 bases, and 8 bases lay outside the gene matches. The CDR3, as DNA: TGTGCCAGTATGGAAACAGGGGCCACCTACGAGCAGTACTTC. Its translation is CASMETGATYEQYF.

The chain couples TRBV7-9 to TRBJ2-7; D call uncertain. Germline V gene data show CDR1 as SEHNR and CDR2 as FQNEAQ (reference sequence). The CDR3 consists of 14 residues. Deletions cut 6 bases from V and 1 base from J, with 13 bases between. In nucleotides, the CDR3 is TGTGCCAGCAGTCACAGAGAATGGTCCTACGAGCAGTACTTC. It translates to CASSHREWSYEQYF.

The CDR3 DNA reads as TGTGCAACTAGACAAGTATGGGGCACAGATACGCAGTATTTT. Encoded protein: CATRQVWGTDTQYF. The gene calls are TRBV6-5 and TRBJ2-3, with D tentatively TRBD2 (5 bases). Germline CDR1 MNHEY, CDR2 SVGAGI. The CDR3 runs to 14 residues.

The rearrangement links TRBV29-1 to TRBJ1-2, with 9 bases matching TRBD1. CDR1 is SQVTM and CDR2 is ANQGSEA in the germline V gene. J lost 5 bases, V lost 7 bases, and 8 bases had no gene match. The CDR3 covers 13 residues. The CDR3 sequence is CSASGTGIYGYTF. CDR3 nucleotides: TGCAGCGCCAGCGGGACAGGGATATATGGCTACACCTTC.

The J gene is TRBJ1-2, the V gene TRBV5-1; D call uncertain. This CDR3 spans 13 amino acids. The germline V gene has CDR1 SGHRS and CDR2 YFSETQ. V was pared by 5 bases and J by 7 bases, with 15 bases between. CDR3 nucleotide sequence: TGCGCCAGCAGTGATCAGATGGTTTGTGGCTACACCTTC. Residues: CASSDQMVCGYTF.

This clone was seen only a few times. V usage is TRBV9 and J usage is TRBJ1-3; 7 bases are a match to TRBD1. J was trimmed by 3 bases and V by 0 bases; bases with no gene match: 6. Germline CDR1 SGDLS, CDR2 YYNGEE. The CDR3 is 16 residues long. The CDR3 coding sequence is TGTGCCAGCAGCGTAGAACAGGGGTTCTATGGAAACACCATATATTTT. Amino acids: CASSVEQGFYGNTIYF.

V and J are TRBV23-1 and TRBJ2-7; 10 bases map to TRBD1. TRBV23-1 is an ORF; its function is uncertain. The junction had 15 bases not matched to a gene; V was cut back by 9 bases and J by 7 bases. The length of the CDR3 is 15 residues. The CDR3 nucleotides are TGCGCCAGGGGGGGAAAGGGACAGGGGAAGAGGGAGCAGTACTTC. Protein: CARGGKGQGKREQYF.

The rearrangement links TRBV5-1 to TRBJ1-6; TRBD1 agrees at 9 bases. The V gene's germline CDR1 is SGHRS and CDR2 YFSETQ. The CDR3 loop spans 14 amino acids. Trimming at V came to 5 bases and at J to 7 bases, leaving 4 bases not matched to a gene. CDR3 in DNA: TGCGCCAGCAGTAGGACAGGGGAAAATTCACCCCTCCACTTT. Protein product: CASSRTGENSPLHF.

The chain is built from TRBV10-2 and TRBJ2-2; 8 nucleotides agree with TRBD2. This CDR3 has 15 amino acids. Per germline, CDR1 WSHSY and CDR2 SAAADI. The J segment lost 4 bases and the V segment lost 6 bases, leaving 7 bases of the junction unmatched. DNA for the CDR3: TGCGCCAGCAGAAAAAGCGGGAGTGGCACCGGGGAGCTGTTTTTT. Its translation: CASRKSGSGTGELFF.

The rearrangement joins TRBV27 to TRBJ2-7, with 13 positions matching TRBD2. This CDR3 spans 15 amino acids. Germline values: CDR1 MNHEY, CDR2 SMNVEV (reference sequence). The V segment lost 8 bases and the J segment 6 bases; nucleotides outside the gene matches: 10. CDR3: CASGPWTSGSGEQYF. CDR3 bases: TGTGCCAGCGGCCCCTGGACTAGCGGGAGTGGCGAGCAGTACTTC.

The V and J genes are TRBV7-8 and TRBJ2-7; 7 positions match TRBD2. Germline values: CDR1 SGHVS, CDR2 FQNEAQ. Trimming cost V 0 bases and J 5 bases; bases outside gene matches: 7. CDR3 length equals 15 residues. CDR3 sequence (DNA): TGTGCCAGCAGCTTAGCGGCGGGAGCCCAGGACGAGCAGTACTTC. It is translated as CASSLAAGAQDEQYF.

The V gene is TRBV4-2, the J gene TRBJ2-1; D not certain. Trimming removed 2 bases from V and 0 bases from J, with 8 bases in between. Germline values: CDR1 LGHNA, CDR2 YNFKEQ. There are 15 residues in the CDR3. Written as DNA, the CDR3 is TGTGCCAGCAGCCAATCACATTTCTCCTACAATGAGCAGTTCTTC. Translating it yields CASSQSHFSYNEQFF.

The chain carries TRBV28 and TRBJ1-2; 9 bases are a match to TRBD1. J was trimmed by 7 bases and V by 5 bases; bases with no gene match: 5. Germline CDR1 MDHEN, CDR2 SYDVKM. This CDR3 region has 13 residues. The CDR3 protein is CASSPRDRAGYTF. In nucleotides, the CDR3 is TGTGCCAGCAGTCCGCGGGACAGGGCTGGCTACACCTTC.

CDR3 region: CASSARSTGLSYEQYF. CDR3 DNA sequence: TGCGCCAGCAGCGCCCGTTCTACAGGGCTCTCCTACGAGCAGTACTTC. This sequence joins TRBV5-1 and TRBJ2-7, with a possible D match to TRBD1 (6 bases). Per the germline V gene, CDR1 is SGHRS and CDR2 is YFSETQ. CDR3 length equals 16 residues. Deletions cut 4 bases from V and 0 bases from J, with 17 bases between.

This clone was found a few times. The V gene is TRBV5-6, the J gene TRBJ2-6; no definite D call. The length of the CDR3 is 16 residues. V was trimmed by 0 bases and J by 0 bases, leaving 7 bases between them. The germline gives CDR1 SGHDT, CDR2 YYEEEE. This CDR3 is CASSLVAVSGANVLTF. CDR3 DNA sequence: TGTGCCAGCAGCTTGGTGGCAGTCTCTGGGGCCAACGTCCTGACTTTC. Together with reference TRBV5-6 and TRBJ2-6, the CDR3 gives the full variable domain: DAGVTQSPTHLIKTRGQQVTLRCSPKSGHDTVSWYQQALGQGPQFIFQYYEEEERQRGNFPDRFSGHQFPNYSSELNVNALLLGDSALYLCASSLVAVSGANVLTFGAGSRLTVL.

The chain joins TRBV30 to TRBJ1-4; the D gene is possibly TRBD1 (6 bases). Per germline, CDR1 GTSNPN and CDR2 SVGIG (reference sequence). This CDR3 comprises 14 residues. V lost 2 bases and J 5 bases, leaving 12 bases between the germline ends. The CDR3 reads CAWSKGQRNEKLFF. The CDR3 nucleotides are TGTGCCTGGAGTAAAGGACAGAGAAATGAAAAACTGTTTTTT.

The chain couples TRBV27 to TRBJ2-7; D perhaps matches TRBD2 (6 bases). The CDR3 is made up of 15 amino acids. Germline-derived CDR1 and CDR2 are MNHEY and SMNVEV (reference sequence). V lost 7 bases to trimming and J lost 3 bases, with 19 bases between them. The CDR3 DNA follows: TGTGCCAGCACGCGAGCGGGTGGGTCGAACTACGAGCAGTACTTC. It encodes CASTRAGGSNYEQYF.

The chain uses TRBV30 and TRBJ2-1; the match to TRBD2 covers 10 bases. Germline trimming cut 5 bases from V and 2 bases from J; bases unmatched to any gene: 0. CDR1 is GTSNPN and CDR2 is SVGIG in the germline V gene (reference sequence). The CDR3 runs to 13 residues. This chain's CDR3 is CAWGLAAYNEQFF. The CDR3, as DNA: TGTGCCTGGGGACTAGCGGCCTACAATGAGCAGTTCTTC.

The V and J genes are TRBV6-6 and TRBJ2-7; D remains unclear. Per the germline V gene, CDR1 is MNHNY and CDR2 is SVGAGI (reference sequence). The CDR3 loop spans 14 amino acids. Trimming removed 0 bases at V and 2 bases at J, with 8 bases between. The CDR3 DNA reads TGTGCCAGCAGTTACTCAGACGGAGCCTACGAGCAGTACTTC. Translation gives CASSYSDGAYEQYF.

This clone was seen only a few times. The CDR3 DNA reads TGCGCCAGCACCATATTTTACAGGAACACCGGGGAGCTGTTTTTT. This codes for CASTIFYRNTGELFF. The rearrangement uses TRBV5-1 and TRBJ2-2; no reliable D call. V lost 6 bases and J lost 1, with 13 bases in between. CDR3 size: 15 residues. Germline-derived CDR1 and CDR2 are SGHRS and YFSETQ.

The J gene is TRBJ2-3, the V gene TRBV4-1; 11 bases match TRBD2. The trim removed 4 bases at V and 0 bases at J, leaving 18 bases unmatched. The CDR3 totals 21 residues. CDR1 is MGHRA, CDR2 YSYEKL, per germline. CDR3 sequence (DNA): TGCGCCAGCAGCCCCATTCCTCCACTGGGACTAGCGGTAACTAGCACAGATACGCAGTATTTT. Amino acids: CASSPIPPLGLAVTSTDTQYF.

V and J are TRBV4-2 and TRBJ2-2; possibly TRBD2 for D (6 bases). CDR1 and CDR2 from the germline V gene are LGHNA and YNFKEQ. The V and J ends lost 1 base and 0 bases respectively, with 18 bases between them. The CDR3 spans 19 residues. The DNA of the CDR3 is TGTGCCAGCAGCCAAGGCCCACCCTTGGGACTCACGAACACCGGGGAGCTGTTTTTT. Protein: CASSQGPPLGLTNTGELFF.

The CDR3 DNA reads TGTGCCAGCAGTACACGTGCAGGGGGTGACACTGAAGCTTTCTTT. It specifies CASSTRAGGDTEAFF. This chain connects TRBV6-5 to TRBJ1-1; 7 bases match TRBD1. V lost 5 bases and J lost 3; bases outside the gene matches: 9. This CDR3 is built from 15 residues. Per germline, CDR1 MNHEY and CDR2 SVGAGI.

The chain recombines TRBV6-1 with TRBJ1-3; 10 nucleotides match TRBD1. There are 14 residues in the CDR3. J gave up 8 bases and V 6 bases, and 7 bases lay outside the gene matches. Germline lookup yields CDR1 MNHNS and CDR2 SASEGT. The CDR3 spells CASSLDRGQDTIYF. The CDR3 bases are TGTGCCAGCAGCCTTGACAGGGGGCAGGACACCATATATTTT.

The gene calls are TRBV10-2 and TRBJ2-2; 14 nucleotides align to TRBD2. The germline V gene encodes CDR1 WSHSY and CDR2 SAAADI. The V and J ends lost 6 bases and 2 bases, in that order; junction bases with no gene match: 8. This CDR3 contains 18 residues. The CDR3 sequence is CASRAWTSGRSNTGELFF. For the CDR3, the DNA is TGCGCCAGCAGGGCCTGGACTAGCGGGAGGTCTAACACCGGGGAGCTGTTTTTT.